This TCR beta chain appears in the sequencing data of a study of OX40 agonist ivuxolimab in advanced cancers. Study summary: Ivuxolimab, an antibody that agonizes OX40 (CD134), was administered to the patients. Patients were infused with ivuxolimab every 2 weeks at 0.01 to 10 mg/kg.

Remarks on this clone: Its antigen is unknown.

This CDR3 has 13 residues. Germline V gene data show CDR1 as SGHDT and CDR2 as YYEEEE. With 1 base removed from V and 4 bases from J, the gap between germline ends came to 6 bases. General study results and limits: In CD8+ T cells, expanded clones were on average more numerous than in CD4+. Some of the nonresponding patients also showed low levels of normalized T-cell clonal expansion.

Sequenced by immunoSEQ multiplex PCR; TCRdb stores in-frame clones only, minus some. The table lists more than 45,000 clones, roughly 91% of them singletons. Source: CD4+ or CD8+ T cells sorted from blood, taken in a trial of the OX40 agonist ivuxolimab. This sequence originates from an adult with an advanced solid tumor such as melanoma, head and neck, liver or kidney cancer. The rearrangement uses TRBV5-6 and TRBJ1-5, with D unresolved. CDR3 amino acids: CASSLPGNQPQHF. CDR3 DNA: TGTGCCAGCAGCTTGCCGGGAAATCAGCCCCAGCATTTT.